Shown below are 5 T cell receptor beta chains from a single sample sequenced in a study of cytomegalovirus exposure and HLA in healthy donors. PCR employed 60 Vbeta and 13 Jbeta primers. Libraries were prepared by immunoSEQ multiplex PCR; TCRdb keeps only in-frame clonotypes and omits some of them. The table for this sample gives tens of thousands of clones. The sample taken for sequencing was PBMCs. The receptor set was obtained from a man aged 18 to 29 in good health and CMV-seropositive.

This rearrangement joins TRBV2 to TRBJ1-2; 8 bases are shared with TRBD1. CDR1 SNHLY and CDR2 FYNNEI come from the germline V gene. Trimming at V came to 5 bases and at J to 8 bases, leaving 13 bases not matched to a gene. There are 15 residues in the CDR3. The CDR3 region has the DNA TGTGCCAGCAGTTATGGACAGGGAAAGGTGTACGGCTACACCTTC. Amino acids: CASSYGQGKVYGYTF.

This chain links TRBV29-1 with TRBJ1-1, with 9 positions matching TRBD1. The CDR3 totals 13 residues. Losses at the gene ends were 8 bases for V and 1 base for J; bases not matched to a gene: 5. Germline V gene lookup returns CDR1 SQVTM and CDR2 ANQGSEA. DNA of the CDR3: TGCAGCTTTAAGACAGGGGGGAACACTGAAGCTTTCTTT. This gives the protein CSFKTGGNTEAFF.

This sequence joins TRBV2 and TRBJ1-4; 8 bases are shared with TRBD1. CDR3 length equals 13 residues. The germline V gene encodes CDR1 SNHLY and CDR2 FYNNEI. V lost 8 bases, J lost 5 bases, and 4 bases stayed unmatched. The CDR3 DNA is TGTGCCAGCGCCCGGACAGGGAATGAAAAACTGTTTTTT. It specifies CASARTGNEKLFF. The entire variable domain, with the rest obtained from reference TRBV2 and TRBJ1-4, is as follows: EPEVTQTPSHQVTQMGQEVILRCVPISNHLYFYWYRQILGQKVEFLVSFYNNEISEKSEIFDDQFSVERPDGSNFTLKIRSTKLEDSAMYFCASARTGNEKLFFGSGTQLSVL.

The chain uses TRBV28 and TRBJ2-1, with 7 bases that match TRBD2. The V and J ends lost 6 bases and 0 bases, in that order; junction bases with no gene match: 11. The germline CDR1 and CDR2 sequences are MDHEN and SYDVKM. CDR3 length: 17 residues. The CDR3 DNA follows: TGTGCCAGCAGCTGGCGGGGGTACCTCCGCTCCTACAATGAGCAGTTCTTC. It encodes CASSWRGYLRSYNEQFF.

The chain combines TRBV29-1 with TRBJ2-1; TRBD2 aligns across 7 bases. CDR1 and CDR2 (germline): SQVTM, ANQGSEA. The CDR3 is 14 amino acids. The V gene end was trimmed by 5 bases and the J gene end by 15 bases; junction bases not matched to a gene: 19. The CDR3 reads CSVPDPAGVGVAFF. The CDR3 DNA sequence: TGCAGCGTTCCAGATCCGGCGGGAGTAGGTGTGGCGTTCTTC.